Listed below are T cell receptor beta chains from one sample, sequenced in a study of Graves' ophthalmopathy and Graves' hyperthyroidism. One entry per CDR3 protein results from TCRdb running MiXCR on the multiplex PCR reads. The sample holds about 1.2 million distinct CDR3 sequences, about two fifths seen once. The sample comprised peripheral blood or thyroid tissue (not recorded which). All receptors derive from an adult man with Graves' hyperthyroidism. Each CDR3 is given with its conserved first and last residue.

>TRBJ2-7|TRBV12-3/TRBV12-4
CASTRVAGVSYEQYF
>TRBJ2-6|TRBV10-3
CAISERGTGAYVLTF
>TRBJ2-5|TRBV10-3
CATRGQAGGETQYF
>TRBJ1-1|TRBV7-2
CASRSGVNEAFF
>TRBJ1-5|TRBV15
CATSRPDRGGQPQHF
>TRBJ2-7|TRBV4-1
CASSQVGGSHYEQYF
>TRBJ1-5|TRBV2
CASSDDPGQGNQPQHF
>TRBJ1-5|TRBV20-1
CSANDRTWGNQPQHF
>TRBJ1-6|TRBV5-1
CASSLVQGNNSPLHF
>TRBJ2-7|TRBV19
CASSILGGTSYEQYF
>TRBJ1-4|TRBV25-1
CASSVRTGGKLFF
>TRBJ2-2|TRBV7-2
CASRAIQGAGELFF
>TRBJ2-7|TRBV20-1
CSAGEGSRNEQYF
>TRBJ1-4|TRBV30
CAWSGSIGTTEF
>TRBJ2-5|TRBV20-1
CSARDLAGFRETQYF
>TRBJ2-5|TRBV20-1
CSWGNSPQGTQYF
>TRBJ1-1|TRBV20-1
CSAREYLRARESFF
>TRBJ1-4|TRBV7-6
CASRYRQGGNEKLFF
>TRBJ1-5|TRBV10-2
CASSGEGGASQPQHF
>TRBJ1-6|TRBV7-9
CASSSDVPGLGGSYNSPLHF
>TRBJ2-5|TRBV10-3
CAIGEKGETQYF